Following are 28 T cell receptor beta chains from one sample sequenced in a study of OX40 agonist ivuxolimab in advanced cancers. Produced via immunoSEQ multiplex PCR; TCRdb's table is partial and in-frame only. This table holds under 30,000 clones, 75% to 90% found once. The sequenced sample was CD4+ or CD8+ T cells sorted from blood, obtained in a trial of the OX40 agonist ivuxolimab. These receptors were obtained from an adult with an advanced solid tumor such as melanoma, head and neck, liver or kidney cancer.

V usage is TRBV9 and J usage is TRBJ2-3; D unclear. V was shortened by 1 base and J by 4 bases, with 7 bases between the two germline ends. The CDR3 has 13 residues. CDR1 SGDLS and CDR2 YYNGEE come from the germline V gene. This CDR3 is CASSVFEADTQYF. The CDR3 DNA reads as TGTGCCAGCAGCGTATTCGAAGCAGATACGCAGTATTTT.

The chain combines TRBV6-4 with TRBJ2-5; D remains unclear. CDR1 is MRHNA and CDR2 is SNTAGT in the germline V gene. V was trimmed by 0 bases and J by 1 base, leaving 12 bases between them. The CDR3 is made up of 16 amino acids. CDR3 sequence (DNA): TGTGCCAGCAGTGACTCGAATTGGCGGTTCCAAGAGACCCAGTACTTC. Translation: CASSDSNWRFQETQYF.

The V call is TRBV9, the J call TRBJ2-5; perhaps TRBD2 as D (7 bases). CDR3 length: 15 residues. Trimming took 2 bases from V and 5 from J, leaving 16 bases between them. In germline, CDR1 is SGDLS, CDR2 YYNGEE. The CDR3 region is CASSVGAGEVETQYF. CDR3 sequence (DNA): TGTGCCAGCAGCGTGGGGGCGGGAGAGGTCGAGACCCAGTACTTC.

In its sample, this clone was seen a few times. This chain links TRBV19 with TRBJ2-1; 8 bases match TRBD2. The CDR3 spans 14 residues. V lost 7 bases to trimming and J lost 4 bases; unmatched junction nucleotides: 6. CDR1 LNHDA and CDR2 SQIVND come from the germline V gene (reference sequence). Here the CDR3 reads CASKLTSGYNEQFF. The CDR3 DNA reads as TGTGCCAGTAAACTTACTAGCGGTTACAATGAGCAGTTCTTC.

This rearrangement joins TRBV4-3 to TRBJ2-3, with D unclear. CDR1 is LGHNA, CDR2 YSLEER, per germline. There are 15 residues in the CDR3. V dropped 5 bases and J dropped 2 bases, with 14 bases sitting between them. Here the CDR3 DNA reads TGCGCCAGCAGCTTGTCTGATTACACCACAGATACGCAGTATTTT. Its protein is CASSLSDYTTDTQYF.

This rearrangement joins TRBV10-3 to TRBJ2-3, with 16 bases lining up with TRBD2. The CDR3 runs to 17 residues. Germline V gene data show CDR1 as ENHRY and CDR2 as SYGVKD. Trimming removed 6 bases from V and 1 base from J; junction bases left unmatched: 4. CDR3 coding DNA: TGTGCCATCAGACCGGGACTAGCGGGAGGGGGCACAGATACGCAGTATTTT. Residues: CAIRPGLAGGGTDTQYF.

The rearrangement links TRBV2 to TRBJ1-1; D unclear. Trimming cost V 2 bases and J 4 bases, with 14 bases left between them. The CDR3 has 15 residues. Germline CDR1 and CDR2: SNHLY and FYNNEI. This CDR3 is CASSEYTDFGTEAFF. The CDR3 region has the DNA TGTGCCAGCAGTGAATATACGGATTTCGGCACTGAAGCTTTCTTT.

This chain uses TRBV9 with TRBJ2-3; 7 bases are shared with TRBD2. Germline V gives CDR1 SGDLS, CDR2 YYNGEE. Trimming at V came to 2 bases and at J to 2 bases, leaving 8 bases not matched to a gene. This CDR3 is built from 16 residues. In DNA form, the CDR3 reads TGTGCCAGCAGCGTCACCCCCGGGACTAACACAGATACGCAGTATTTT. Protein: CASSVTPGTNTDTQYF.

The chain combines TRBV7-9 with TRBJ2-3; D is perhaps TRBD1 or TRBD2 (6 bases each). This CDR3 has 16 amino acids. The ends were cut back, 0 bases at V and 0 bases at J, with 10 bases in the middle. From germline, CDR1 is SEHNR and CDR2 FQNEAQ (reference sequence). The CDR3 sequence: CASSLAVGGSTDTQYF. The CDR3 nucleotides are TGTGCCAGCAGCTTAGCAGTGGGGGGCAGCACAGATACGCAGTATTTT.

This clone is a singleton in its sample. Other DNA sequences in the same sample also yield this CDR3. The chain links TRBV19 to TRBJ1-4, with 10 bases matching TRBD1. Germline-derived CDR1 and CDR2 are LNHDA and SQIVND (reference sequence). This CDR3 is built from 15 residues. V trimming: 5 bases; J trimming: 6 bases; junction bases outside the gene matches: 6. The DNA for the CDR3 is TGTGCCAGTAGTGTCTCCGGGACAGGGGATGAAAAACTGTTTTTT. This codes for CASSVSGTGDEKLFF.

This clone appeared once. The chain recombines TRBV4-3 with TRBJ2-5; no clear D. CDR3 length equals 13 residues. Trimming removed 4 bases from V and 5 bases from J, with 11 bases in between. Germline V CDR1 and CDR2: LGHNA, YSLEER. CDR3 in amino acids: CASSLIIGETQYF. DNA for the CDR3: TGCGCCAGCAGCCTAATAATAGGGGAGACCCAGTACTTC.

The CDR3 DNA sequence: TGTGCCAGCAGCTTGGGTTCAGAAAGCAATGAGCAGTTCTTC. It specifies CASSLGSESNEQFF. The J gene is TRBJ2-1, the V gene TRBV5-4; D not certain. The V and J ends lost 0 bases and 6 bases respectively, with 10 bases between them. The CDR3 length is 14 residues. Germline-derived CDR1 and CDR2 are SGHNT and YYREEE (reference sequence).

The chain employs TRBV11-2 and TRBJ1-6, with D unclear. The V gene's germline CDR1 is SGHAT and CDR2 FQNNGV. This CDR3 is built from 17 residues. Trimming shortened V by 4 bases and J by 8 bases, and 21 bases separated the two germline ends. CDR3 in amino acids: CASSSRPTRRLDSPLHF. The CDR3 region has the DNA TGTGCCAGCAGCTCTAGGCCCACACGGAGACTCGATTCACCCCTCCACTTT.

CDR3 region: CASSPTISNYGYTF. The CDR3 DNA follows: TGTGCCAGCTCACCGACGATATCTAACTATGGCTACACCTTC. V is TRBV18 and J is TRBJ1-2; no firm D call. Trimming removed 3 bases at V and 0 bases at J, with 8 bases between. The CDR3 spans 14 residues. The germline V gene has CDR1 KGHSH and CDR2 LQKENI.

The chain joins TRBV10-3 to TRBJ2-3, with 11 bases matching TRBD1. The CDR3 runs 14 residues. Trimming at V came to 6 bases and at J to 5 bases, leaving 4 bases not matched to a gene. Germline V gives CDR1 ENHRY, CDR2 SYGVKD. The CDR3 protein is CAIRSGTGGDTQYF. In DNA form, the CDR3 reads TGTGCCATCAGGTCCGGGACAGGGGGAGATACGCAGTATTTT.

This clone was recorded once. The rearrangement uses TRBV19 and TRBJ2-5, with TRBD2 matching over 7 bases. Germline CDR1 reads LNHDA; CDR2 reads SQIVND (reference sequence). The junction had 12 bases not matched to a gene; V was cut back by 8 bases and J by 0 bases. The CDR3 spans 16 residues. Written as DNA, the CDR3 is TGTGCCAGTGGAGGGAGGAGGAGCGGGGACCAAGAGACCCAGTACTTC. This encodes CASGGRRSGDQETQYF.

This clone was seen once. The CDR3 region has the DNA TGTGCCAGCAGCTTATTGGGGAATTCACCCCTCCACTTT. Its protein is CASSLLGNSPLHF. This chain connects TRBV7-3 to TRBJ1-6; no definite D call. Germline V CDR1 and CDR2: SGHTA, FQGTGA. V gave up 2 bases and J gave up 7 bases, with 6 bases separating them. CDR3 length: 13 amino acids.

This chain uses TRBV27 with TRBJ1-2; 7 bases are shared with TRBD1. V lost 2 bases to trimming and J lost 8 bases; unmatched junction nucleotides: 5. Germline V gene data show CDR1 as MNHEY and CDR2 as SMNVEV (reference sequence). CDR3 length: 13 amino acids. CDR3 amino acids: CASSLRQGVGYTF. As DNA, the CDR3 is TGTGCCAGCAGTTTAAGACAGGGCGTGGGCTACACCTTC.

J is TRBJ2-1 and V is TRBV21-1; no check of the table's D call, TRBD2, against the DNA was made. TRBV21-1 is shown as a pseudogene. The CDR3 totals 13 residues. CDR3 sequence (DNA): TGTGCCAGCAGCAAAGGGCGGGAGGATGAGCAGTTCTTC. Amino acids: CASSKGREDEQFF.

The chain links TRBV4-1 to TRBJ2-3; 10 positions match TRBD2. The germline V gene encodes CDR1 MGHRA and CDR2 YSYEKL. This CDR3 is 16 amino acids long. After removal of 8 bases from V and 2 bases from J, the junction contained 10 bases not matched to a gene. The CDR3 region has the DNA TGCGCCAGCGCGGATCCAGCGGGGGGGCCCACAGATACGCAGTATTTT. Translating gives CASADPAGGPTDTQYF.

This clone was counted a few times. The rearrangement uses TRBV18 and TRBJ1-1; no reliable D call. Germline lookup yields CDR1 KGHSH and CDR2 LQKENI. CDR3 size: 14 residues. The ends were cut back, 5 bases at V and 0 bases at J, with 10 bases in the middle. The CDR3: CASSSDQVNTEAFF. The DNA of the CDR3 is TGTGCCAGCTCATCCGATCAGGTGAACACTGAAGCTTTCTTT. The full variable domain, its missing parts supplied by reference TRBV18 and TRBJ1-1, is NAGVMQNPRHLVRRRGQEARLRCSPMKGHSHVYWYRQLPEEGLKFMVYLQKENIIDESGMPKERFSAEFPKEGPSILRIQQVVRGDSAAYFCASSSDQVNTEAFFGQGTRLTVV.

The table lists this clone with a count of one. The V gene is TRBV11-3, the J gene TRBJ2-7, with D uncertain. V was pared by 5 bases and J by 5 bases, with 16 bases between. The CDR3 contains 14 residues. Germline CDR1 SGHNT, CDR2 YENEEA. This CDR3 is CASSGERRTHEQYF. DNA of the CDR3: TGTGCCAGCAGCGGTGAGAGGCGTACCCACGAGCAGTACTTC.

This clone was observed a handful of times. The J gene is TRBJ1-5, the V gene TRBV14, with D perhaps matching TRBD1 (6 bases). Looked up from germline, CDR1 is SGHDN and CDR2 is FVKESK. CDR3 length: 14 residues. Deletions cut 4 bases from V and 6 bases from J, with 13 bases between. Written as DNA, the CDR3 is TGTGCCAGCAGCCTGGGGGCCGTCGTTCAGCCCCAGCATTTT. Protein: CASSLGAVVQPQHF.

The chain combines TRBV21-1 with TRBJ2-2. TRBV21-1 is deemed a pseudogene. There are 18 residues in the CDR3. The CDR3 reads CASSKNGYVQGGTGELFF. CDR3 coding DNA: TGTGCCAGCAGCAAAAATGGTTATGTACAGGGAGGAACCGGGGAGCTGTTTTTT.

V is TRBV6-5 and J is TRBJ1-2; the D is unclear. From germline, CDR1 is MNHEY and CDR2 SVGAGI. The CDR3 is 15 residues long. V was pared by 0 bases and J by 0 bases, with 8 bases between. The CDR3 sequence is CASSYSRPANYGYTF. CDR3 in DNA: TGTGCCAGCAGTTACTCTAGGCCCGCTAACTATGGCTACACCTTC.

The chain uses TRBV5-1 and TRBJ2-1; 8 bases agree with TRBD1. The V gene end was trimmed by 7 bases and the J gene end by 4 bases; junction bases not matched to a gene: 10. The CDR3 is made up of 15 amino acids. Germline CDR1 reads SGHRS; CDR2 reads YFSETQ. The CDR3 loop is CASRTGTTIYNEQFF. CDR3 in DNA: TGCGCCAGCCGGACAGGGACCACGATATACAATGAGCAGTTCTTC.

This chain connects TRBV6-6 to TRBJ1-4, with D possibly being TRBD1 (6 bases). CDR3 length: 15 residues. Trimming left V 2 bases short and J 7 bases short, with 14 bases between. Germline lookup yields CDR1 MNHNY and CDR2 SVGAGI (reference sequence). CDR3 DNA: TGTGCCAGCAGTTACCCCCCAGGGGCGACTGAAAAACTGTTTTTT. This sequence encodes CASSYPPGATEKLFF.

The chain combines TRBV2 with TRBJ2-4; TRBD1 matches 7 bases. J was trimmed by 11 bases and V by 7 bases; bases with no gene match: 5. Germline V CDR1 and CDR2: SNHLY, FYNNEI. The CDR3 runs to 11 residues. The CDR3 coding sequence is TGTGCCAGCACCCAGGGACAGTTTCAGTACTTC. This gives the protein CASTQGQFQYF.